The rows below give T cell receptor beta chains drawn from one sample of a study of CD8 T cells in ankylosing spondylitis. A single record per CDR3 protein comes from TCRdb applying MiXCR to the 5' RACE reads. The table records some 840,000 distinct CDR3 sequences, 12% of them present only once. Material: blood, either unsorted or a sorted T cell fraction (not recorded which). The receptor set was obtained from a male donor with ankylosing spondylitis. Both conserved end residues are part of each CDR3. D genes are given only for firm matches. Some rows have no size entry. The others give once, few or many, or a class for an expanded clone.

>14|TRBJ2-7|TRBV5-6|.|few
TGTGCCAGCAGCTTGCGGAGGACGAGCTACGAGCAGTACTTC
CASSLRRTSYEQYF
>14|TRBJ1-1|TRBV5-1|TRBD1|many
TGTGCCAGCAGCTTAGGACAGGGCCGAACTGAAGCTTTCTTT
CASSLGQGRTEAFF
>15|TRBJ2-3|TRBV7-9|.|.
TGTGCCAGCAGCTTAGGGGTAGGATTCACAGATACGCAGTATTTT
CASSLGVGFTDTQYF
>15|TRBJ1-3|TRBV20-1|.|.
TGCAGTGCTCTCGACCAGGGTGCGTCTGGAAACACCATATATTTT
CSALDQGASGNTIYF
>14|TRBJ2-5|TRBV20-1|TRBD2|many
TGCAGTGCTGAACAGCGGGGGGCCCTAGAGACCCAGTACTTC
CSAEQRGALETQYF
>16|TRBJ1-1|TRBV11-2|.|few
TGTGCCAGCAGCTTAGTGGGGGGATTGAGTTACACTGAAGCTTTCTTT
CASSLVGGLSYTEAFF
>15|TRBJ2-7|TRBV7-2|TRBD2|many
TGTGCCAGCAGCCCCCTAGGACTAGGATCCCACGAGCAGTACTTC
CASSPLGLGSHEQYF
>13|TRBJ2-4|TRBV5-5|.|many
TGTGCCAGCAGCTTGACGAGGGTAAACATTCAGTACTTC
CASSLTRVNIQYF
>15|TRBJ2-5|TRBV7-2|.|.
TGTGCCAGCAGCTTCCGACAGGGCGGAGGGGAGACCCAGTACTTC
CASSFRQGGGETQYF
>14|TRBJ1-5|TRBV5-1|.|.
TGCGCCAGCAGCTTGGATCAGGGAGGCCAGCCCCAGCATTTT
CASSLDQGGQPQHF
>12|TRBJ2-3|TRBV29-1|TRBD1|many
TGCAGCGTCGGACAGGGGGCAGATACGCAGTATTTT
CSVGQGADTQYF
>13|TRBJ2-7|TRBV4-3|.|few
TGCGCCAGCAGCCGAAAGGGGGGGAGCGAGCAGTACTTC
CASSRKGGSEQYF
>15|TRBJ2-1|TRBV10-1|.|.
TGCGCCAGCAGTGAGTCGACCCAGCCCAACAATGAGCAGTTCTTC
CASSESTQPNNEQFF
>14|TRBJ1-2|TRBV6-6|TRBD1|medium-sized
TGTGCCAGCAGTTACCGGACAGGGAACTATGGCTACACCTTC
CASSYRTGNYGYTF
>12|TRBJ1-1|TRBV5-1|.|many
TGCGCCAGCAGCTTAGGCCAGGAGGGAGCTTTCTTT
CASSLGQEGAFF
>14|TRBJ1-1|TRBV6-2/TRBV6-3|.|few
TGTGCCAGCAGTTACGTGGGGCGGGGGACTGAAGCTTTCTTT
CASSYVGRGTEAFF
>12|TRBJ1-1|TRBV20-1|TRBD1|few
TGCAGTGCTCAGGCAGGGGGAACTGAAGCTTTCTTT
CSAQAGGTEAFF
>14|TRBJ2-2|TRBV20-1|.|few
TGCAGTGCCCATAGTGGGGGGCCCACCGGGGAGCTGTTTTTT
CSAHSGGPTGELFF
>15|TRBJ1-1|TRBV5-1|.|many
TGCGCCAGCAGCGCAGAACCGGGACAGAACACTGAAGCTTTCTTT
CASSAEPGQNTEAFF
>15|TRBJ1-1|TRBV20-1|.|few
TGCAGTGCGACGGCAGCCAAACCCCTTTTCACTGAAGCTTTCTTT
CSATAAKPLFTEAFF
>14|TRBJ2-7|TRBV5-6|.|.
TGTGCCAGCGGCGCTGGGTTCCGGGATAACGAGCAGTACTTC
CASGAGFRDNEQYF
>17|TRBJ1-6|TRBV20-1|.|few
TGCAGTGCTAGTACGCGCCCCTTGAGCTCCTATAATTCACCCCTCCACTTT
CSASTRPLSSYNSPLHF
>12|TRBJ1-5|TRBV6-5|.|.
TGTGCCAGCGGGCAGGGTGTCCAGCCCCAGCATTTT
CASGQGVQPQHF
>16|TRBJ2-7|TRBV19|TRBD1|few
TGTGCCGTAGCTCCTCGAAGGGGGCTCCTGACCTACGAGCAGTACTTC
CAVAPRRGLLTYEQYF
>12|TRBJ1-1|TRBV6-1|.|many
TGTGCCGCCAAACAGCTGAACACTGAAGCTTTCTTT
CAAKQLNTEAFF
>14|TRBJ2-7|TRBV5-1|.|many
TGCGCCAGCAGCCAACCCGACAGTACCTACGAGCAGTACTTC
CASSQPDSTYEQYF
>15|TRBJ2-1|TRBV4-1|.|.
TGCGCCAGCCGACAGGCGGGAGCTGGGTACAATGAGCAGTTCTTC
CASRQAGAGYNEQFF
>11|TRBJ2-3|TRBV29-1|.|.
TGCAGCGTTACCTTCACAGATACGCAGTATTTT
CSVTFTDTQYF
>15|TRBJ1-2|TRBV7-2|TRBD1|few
TGTGCCAGCAGCAGACAGGGGACCCGAAGGCATGGCTACACCTTC
CASSRQGTRRHGYTF
>11|TRBJ2-7|TRBV12-3/TRBV12-4|.|.
TGTGCCAGCAGCACCATTGGCGAGCAGTACTTC
CASSTIGEQYF
>17|TRBJ1-3|TRBV9|.|many
TGTGCCAGCAGCGTAGAATCAAGGCCCACATCTGGAAACACCATATATTTT
CASSVESRPTSGNTIYF
>13|TRBJ1-2|TRBV27|.|few
TGTGCCAGCAGCCGCGACAGGATATATGGCTACACCTTC
CASSRDRIYGYTF
>15|TRBJ2-7|TRBV20-1|.|many
TGCAGTGCTAGAGCGGGGACCGCCCTGGGCTACGAGCAGTACTTC
CSARAGTALGYEQYF
>14|TRBJ2-1|TRBV20-1|TRBD2|.
TGCAGTGCTAGACTAGCGGGAGGAAGTCGTGAGCAGTTCTTC
CSARLAGGSREQFF
>14|TRBJ2-3|TRBV6-5|.|.
TGTGCCAGCAGTTACCGGGTAGCCACAGATACGCAGTATTTT
CASSYRVATDTQYF
>13|TRBJ1-1|TRBV6-6|.|.
TGTGCCAGCAGAAACGGGCCGAACACTGAAGCTTTCTTT
CASRNGPNTEAFF
>14|TRBJ2-2|TRBV29-1|.|many
TGCAGCGTTGTCATCTTTCGGAACACCGGGGAGCTGTTTTTT
CSVVIFRNTGELFF
>14|TRBJ2-1|TRBV7-2|TRBD1|.
TGTGCCAGCAGCTCGGACAGGGTCGGCAATGAGCAGTTCTTC
CASSSDRVGNEQFF
>13|TRBJ1-5|TRBV11-2|.|.
TGTGCCAGCAGCTTATACGCGGGTCAGCCCCAGCATTTT
CASSLYAGQPQHF
>15|TRBJ2-3|TRBV27|TRBD1|.
TGTGCCAGCAGTTCAGGACAGGTTCGCGCAGATACGCAGTATTTT
CASSSGQVRADTQYF
>16|TRBJ2-3|TRBV11-1|TRBD1|.
TGTGCCAGCAGCACAGGGGGACTGACCCGCACAGATACGCAGTATTTT
CASSTGGLTRTDTQYF
>14|TRBJ2-3|TRBV20-1|TRBD1|.
TGCAGTGCTCCGGGACAGGGAACGACAGATACGCAGTATTTT
CSAPGQGTTDTQYF
>15|TRBJ2-1|TRBV20-1|.|few
TGCAGTGCTAGTCCCCTGGGGACTGCCTACAATGAGCAGTTCTTC
CSASPLGTAYNEQFF
>16|TRBJ2-3|TRBV5-1|TRBD2|.
TGCGCCAGCAGCGTAGAACTAGCGGGGAACACAGATACGCAGTATTTT
CASSVELAGNTDTQYF
>14|TRBJ1-3|TRBV28|.|.
TGTGCCAGCAGTCCAGGGATTAGGGGTCACACCATATATTTT
CASSPGIRGHTIYF
>15|TRBJ1-5|TRBV6-2/TRBV6-3|TRBD1|few
TGTGCCAGCAGTTCCCCCCCACAGGGGAGTAAGCCCCAGCATTTT
CASSSPPQGSKPQHF
>14|TRBJ2-3|TRBV10-3|TRBD2|.
TGTGCCATCAGGACTAGCGGAAACACAGATACGCAGTATTTT
CAIRTSGNTDTQYF
>15|TRBJ2-7|TRBV4-3|.|few
TGCGCCAGCAGCCAGAGCCCCTTACCTTCCTACGAGCAGTACTTC
CASSQSPLPSYEQYF
>14|TRBJ2-1|TRBV2|TRBD2|.
TGTGCCAGCAGCGGGGCTAGCGGGGACAATGAGCAGTTCTTC
CASSGASGDNEQFF
>14|TRBJ2-5|TRBV20-1|TRBD2|.
TGCAGTGCTGGAATAGCGGGGCTACAAGAGACCCAGTACTTC
CSAGIAGLQETQYF
>15|TRBJ1-1|TRBV27|.|.
TGTGCCAGCAGTTCCCCGGGACGGCAGAACACTGAAGCTTTCTTT
CASSSPGRQNTEAFF